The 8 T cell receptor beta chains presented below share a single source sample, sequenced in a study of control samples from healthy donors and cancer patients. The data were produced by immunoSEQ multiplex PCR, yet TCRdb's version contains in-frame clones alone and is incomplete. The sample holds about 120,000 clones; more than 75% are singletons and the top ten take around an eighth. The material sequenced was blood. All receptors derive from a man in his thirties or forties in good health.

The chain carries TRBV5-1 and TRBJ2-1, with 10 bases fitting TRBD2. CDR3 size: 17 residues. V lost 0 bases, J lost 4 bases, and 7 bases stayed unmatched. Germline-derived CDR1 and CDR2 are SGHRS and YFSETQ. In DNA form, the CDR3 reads TGCGCCAGCAGCTTGGCCACCTCTAGCGGGGGTTACAATGAGCAGTTCTTC. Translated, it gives CASSLATSSGGYNEQFF.

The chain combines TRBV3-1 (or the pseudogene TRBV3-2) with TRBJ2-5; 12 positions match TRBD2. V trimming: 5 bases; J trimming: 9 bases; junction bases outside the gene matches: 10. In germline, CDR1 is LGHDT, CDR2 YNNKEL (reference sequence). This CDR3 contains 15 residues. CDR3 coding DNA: TGTGCCAGCAGCTCTAGCGGGGGGGCGCGGACGGCCCAGTACTTC. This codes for CASSSSGGARTAQYF.

CDR3 region: CSASVGTAQPSFNGYTF. CDR3 in DNA: TGCAGTGCTAGTGTCGGGACAGCGCAACCCTCGTTTAATGGCTACACCTTC. The chain joins TRBV20-1 to TRBJ1-2, with 7 bases fitting TRBD1. This CDR3 is 17 amino acids long. Germline CDR1 and CDR2: DFQATT and SNEGSKA (reference sequence). Trimming at V came to 3 bases and at J to 6 bases, leaving 19 bases not matched to a gene.

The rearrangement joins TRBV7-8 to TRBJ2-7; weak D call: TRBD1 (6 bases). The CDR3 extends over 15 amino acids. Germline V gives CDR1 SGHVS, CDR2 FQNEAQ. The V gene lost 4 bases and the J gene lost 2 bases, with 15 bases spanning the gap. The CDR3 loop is CASSSFAGATYEQYF. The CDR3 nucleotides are TGTGCCAGCAGCTCTTTCGCAGGGGCCACCTACGAGCAGTACTTC.

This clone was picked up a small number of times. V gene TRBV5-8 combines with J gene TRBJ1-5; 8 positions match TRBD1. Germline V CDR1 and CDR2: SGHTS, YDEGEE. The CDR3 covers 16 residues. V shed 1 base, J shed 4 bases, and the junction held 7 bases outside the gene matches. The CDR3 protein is CASSLHRGSRNQPQHF. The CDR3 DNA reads TGTGCCAGCAGCTTGCACAGGGGGTCTCGAAATCAGCCCCAGCATTTT.

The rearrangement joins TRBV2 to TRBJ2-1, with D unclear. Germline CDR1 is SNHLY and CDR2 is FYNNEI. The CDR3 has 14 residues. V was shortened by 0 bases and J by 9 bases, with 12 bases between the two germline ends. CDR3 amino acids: CASSEAHRSGEQFF. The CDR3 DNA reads TGTGCCAGCAGTGAAGCGCACAGATCGGGTGAGCAGTTCTTC.

Here the CDR3 reads CASSLMTSGDNEQFF. The CDR3 DNA reads as TGTGCCAGCAGCCTAATGACTAGCGGCGACAATGAGCAGTTCTTC. This chain uses TRBV7-9 with TRBJ2-1; 9 bases are a match to TRBD2. V trimming: 5 bases; J trimming: 5 bases; junction bases outside the gene matches: 7. The CDR3 consists of 15 residues. The germline V gene has CDR1 SEHNR and CDR2 FQNEAQ (reference sequence).

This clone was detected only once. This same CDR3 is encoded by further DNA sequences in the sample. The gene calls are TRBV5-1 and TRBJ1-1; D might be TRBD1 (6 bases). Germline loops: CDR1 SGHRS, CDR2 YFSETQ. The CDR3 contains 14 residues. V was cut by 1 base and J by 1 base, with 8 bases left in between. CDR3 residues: CASSLTGSNTEAFF. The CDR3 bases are TGCGCCAGCAGCTTGACAGGGTCGAACACTGAAGCTTTCTTT.